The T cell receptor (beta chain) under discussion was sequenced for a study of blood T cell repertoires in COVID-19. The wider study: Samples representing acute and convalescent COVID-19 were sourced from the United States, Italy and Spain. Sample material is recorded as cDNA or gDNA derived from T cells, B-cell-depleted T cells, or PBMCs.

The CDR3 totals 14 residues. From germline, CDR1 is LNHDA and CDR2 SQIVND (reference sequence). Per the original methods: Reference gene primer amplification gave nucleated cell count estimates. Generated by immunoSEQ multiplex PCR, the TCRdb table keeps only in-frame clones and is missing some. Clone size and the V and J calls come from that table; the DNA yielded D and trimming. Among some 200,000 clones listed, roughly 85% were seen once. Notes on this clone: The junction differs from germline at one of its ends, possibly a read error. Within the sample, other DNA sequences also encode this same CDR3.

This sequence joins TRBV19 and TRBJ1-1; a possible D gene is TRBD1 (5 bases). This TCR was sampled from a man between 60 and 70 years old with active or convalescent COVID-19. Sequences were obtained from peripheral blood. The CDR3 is CASRFQGLNTEAFF. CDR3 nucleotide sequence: TGTGCCAGTAGGTTCCAGGGTCTGAACACTGAAGCTTTTTTT.